The clone carrying this T cell receptor (beta chain) was detected only a few times. Its antigen remains unidentified. Combining a sample-barcoded 5' primer with a J-beta primer mix, a second PCR ran for roughly 7 to 12 cycles. One entry per CDR3 protein, called by TCRdb with MiXCR from the 5' RACE reads. The data hold around 790,000 distinct CDR3 sequences, with around two fifths observed a single time. This sample stems from a study of blood T cells in healthy people across ages. Whole-study results and caveats: Estimated diversity that came from one million T cells was considered an underestimate. Diversity of TCR beta correlated strongly with naive T cell percentage.

V shed 0 bases and J 1 base; nucleotides not matched to a gene: 9. There are 18 residues in the CDR3. Germline values: CDR1 SGHNT, CDR2 YENEEA. There were at least 5.5 micrograms of total RNA extracted from every sample. This clonotype originated in a man between 60 and 70 years old in good health. The rearrangement uses TRBV11-3 and TRBJ2-5; 9 bases fit TRBD2. The sequenced sample was blood. This CDR3 is CASSLDTASGVIQETQYF. CDR3 sequence (DNA): TGTGCCAGCAGCTTAGATACCGCTAGCGGGGTGATCCAAGAGACCCAGTACTTC.